What follows are 20 T cell receptor beta chains derived from one specimen sequenced in a study of blood T cell repertoires in COVID-19. Only in-frame clones appear in the TCRdb table, and some are missing; sequencing was by immunoSEQ multiplex PCR. The table lists 490,000 or so clones, about 88% of them singletons, with around 7.9% in the top ten. The sequenced material came from PBMCs or T cells enriched from blood (not recorded which). The receptors were sampled from a woman in her sixties who had recovered from COVID-19.

This chain connects TRBV27 to TRBJ2-3; 12 bases align to TRBD1. The CDR3 is made up of 14 amino acids. The germline gives CDR1 MNHEY, CDR2 SMNVEV (reference sequence). Trimming at V came to 6 bases and at J to 7 bases, leaving 5 bases not matched to a gene. CDR3 residues: CASRPGQGANTQYF. The CDR3 nucleotides are TGTGCCAGCAGGCCGGGACAGGGGGCGAATACGCAGTATTTT.

This sequence joins TRBV4-1 and TRBJ2-7; D ambiguous. CDR1 is MGHRA, CDR2 YSYEKL, per germline. The length of the CDR3 is 14 residues. Trimming stripped 1 base from V and 0 bases from J, with 7 bases between. Written as DNA, the CDR3 is TGCGCCAGCAGCCAAGGGTTGAGCTCCTACGAGCAGTACTTC. This encodes CASSQGLSSYEQYF.

The chain uses TRBV6-1 and TRBJ2-3; 9 nucleotides align to TRBD2. V gave up 4 bases and J gave up 2 bases; unmatched junction bases: 7. The CDR3 runs 16 residues. CDR1 and CDR2 from the germline V gene are MNHNS and SASEGT. The CDR3 coding sequence is TGTGCCAGCAGTGCGCTAGCGGGGTCAACCACAGATACGCAGTATTTT. Translated, it gives CASSALAGSTTDTQYF.

This clone was seen only a few times. CDR3 nucleotide sequence: TGTGCCAGCAGTGAAGACAGGGGAGCCTTTTCACCCCTCCACTTT. It yields the protein CASSEDRGAFSPLHF. The chain joins TRBV2 to TRBJ1-6; 7 bases match TRBD1. Germline V gene lookup returns CDR1 SNHLY and CDR2 FYNNEI. Unmatched junction bases numbered 6, after V lost 1 base and J lost 9 bases. This CDR3 spans 15 amino acids.

This CDR3 reads CASSLGRLAETQYF. The CDR3 coding sequence is TGTGCCAGCAGCTTAGGAAGACTAGCAGAGACCCAGTACTTC. The rearrangement links TRBV11-2 to TRBJ2-5; 7 bases agree with TRBD2. The CDR3 runs 14 residues. CDR1 SGHAT and CDR2 FQNNGV come from the germline V gene. The J segment lost 4 bases and the V segment lost 1 base, leaving 3 bases of the junction unmatched.

The chain employs TRBV24-1 and TRBJ2-2; 8 nucleotides align to TRBD1. The germline V gene has CDR1 KGHDR and CDR2 SFDVKD. The junction had 17 bases not matched to a gene; V was cut back by 6 bases and J by 9 bases. The CDR3 loop spans 17 amino acids. Written as DNA, the CDR3 is TGTGCCACCAGTTTCGGACAGGGCGCCCCTAATACCCGGGAGCTGTTTTTT. It translates to CATSFGQGAPNTRELFF.

V and J are TRBV19 and TRBJ1-5, with D possibly being TRBD1 (5 bases). Trimming removed 3 bases from V and 0 bases from J, with 15 bases in between. CDR1 and CDR2 from the germline V gene are LNHDA and SQIVND (reference sequence). The CDR3 is 17 amino acids. DNA of the CDR3: TGTGCCAGTAGTATCCCCGCGGGGCTCTATAGCAATCAGCCCCAGCATTTT. It encodes CASSIPAGLYSNQPQHF. Full variable domain (outside the CDR3, taken from reference TRBV19 and TRBJ1-5): DGGITQSPKYLFRKEGQNVTLSCEQNLNHDAMYWYRQDPGQGLRLIYYSQIVNDFQKGDIAEGYSVSREKKESFPLTVTSAQKNPTAFYLCASSIPAGLYSNQPQHFGDGTRLSIL.

V gene TRBV3-1 (or the pseudogene TRBV3-2) combines with J gene TRBJ1-6; D ambiguous. The V gene lost 1 base and the J gene lost 5 bases, with 12 bases spanning the gap. CDR1 is LGHDT and CDR2 is YNNKEL in the germline V gene (reference sequence). CDR3 size: 16 residues. The CDR3 spells CASSQGIAGNNSPLHF. DNA for the CDR3: TGTGCCAGCAGCCAAGGTATCGCGGGGAATAATTCACCCCTCCACTTT.

The chain couples TRBV4-1 to TRBJ1-2, with no clear D. Germline lookup yields CDR1 MGHRA and CDR2 YSYEKL. V was cut by 1 base and J by 8 bases, with 26 bases left in between. The CDR3 spans 18 residues. For the CDR3, the DNA is TGCGCCAGCAGCCAAGGGACTTTCATGACTGCAGAATGGCGAGGCTACACCTTC. It codes for CASSQGTFMTAEWRGYTF.

The J gene is TRBJ1-2, the V gene TRBV29-1; D is uncertain. The CDR3 covers 11 residues. Trimming shortened V by 8 bases and J by 6 bases, and 13 bases separated the two germline ends. CDR1 is SQVTM, CDR2 ANQGSEA, per germline. CDR3 DNA sequence: TGCAGCACCCGGTCGCAGGATGGCTACACCTTC. It yields the protein CSTRSQDGYTF. Full variable domain (remainder filled in from reference TRBV29-1 and TRBJ1-2): SAVISQKPSRDICQRGTSLTIQCQVDSQVTMMFWYRQQPGQSLTLIATANQGSEATYESGFVIDKFPISRPNLTFSTLTVSNMSPEDSSIYLCSTRSQDGYTFGSGTRLTVV.

This clone was recorded a few times. The V and J genes are TRBV3-1 (or the pseudogene TRBV3-2) and TRBJ2-1, with TRBD1 as a possible D gene (5 bases). V lost 3 bases and J lost 10, with 10 bases in between. Germline V gives CDR1 LGHDT, CDR2 YNNKEL (reference sequence). The CDR3 consists of 12 residues. CDR3 in amino acids: CASSHREGEQFF. The CDR3, as DNA: TGTGCCAGCAGCCACAGGGAAGGGGAGCAGTTCTTC.

This chain joins TRBV18 and TRBJ1-2; 8 positions match TRBD1. V gave up 5 bases and J gave up 4 bases; unmatched junction bases: 9. Germline V lookup: CDR1 KGHSH, CDR2 LQKENI. The CDR3 contains 15 residues. The chain's CDR3 is CASSSTGQGFYGYTF. CDR3 DNA: TGTGCCAGCTCATCTACTGGACAGGGATTCTATGGCTACACCTTC. The whole variable domain, remainder taken from reference TRBV18 and TRBJ1-2, is NAGVMQNPRHLVRRRGQEARLRCSPMKGHSHVYWYRQLPEEGLKFMVYLQKENIIDESGMPKERFSAEFPKEGPSILRIQQVVRGDSAAYFCASSSTGQGFYGYTFGSGTRLTVV.

This chain joins TRBV24-1 and TRBJ2-7, with 7 bases aligning to TRBD1. The CDR3 has 13 amino acids. J lost 4 bases, V lost 2 bases, and 1 base had no gene match. CDR1 and CDR2 from the germline V gene are KGHDR and SFDVKD. The CDR3, as DNA: TGTGCCACCAGTGATTCGGGACAGTACGAGCAGTACTTC. Translating it yields CATSDSGQYEQYF.

The chain carries TRBV2 and TRBJ2-2; perhaps TRBD2 as D (7 bases). V lost 7 bases, J lost 4 bases, and 16 bases lay in between. CDR3 length: 15 residues. Germline lookup yields CDR1 SNHLY and CDR2 FYNNEI. CDR3 nucleotides: TGTGCCAGCACTCCCCAAGGGGGGGGCACCGGGGAGCTGTTTTTT. Translating gives CASTPQGGGTGELFF.

The chain employs TRBV6-5 and TRBJ1-2, with D possibly TRBD1 on 6 matching bases. The V gene lost 4 bases and the J gene lost 3 bases, with 12 bases spanning the gap. This CDR3 has 14 amino acids. Per germline, CDR1 MNHEY and CDR2 SVGAGI. The CDR3 reads CASSSGDIHYGYTF. The CDR3 DNA follows: TGTGCCAGCAGTTCAGGGGACATCCACTATGGCTACACCTTC.

This rearrangement joins TRBV5-1 to TRBJ1-6; D possibly corresponds to TRBD1 (5 bases). The V end lost 6 bases, the J end lost 3 bases, and 13 bases lay between the germline ends. This CDR3 comprises 15 residues. CDR1 and CDR2 (germline): SGHRS, YFSETQ. The CDR3: CASTLTGDYNSPLHF. DNA for the CDR3: TGCGCCAGCACATTAACAGGCGACTATAATTCACCCCTCCACTTT.

The rearrangement uses TRBV9 and TRBJ2-3, with D tentatively TRBD2 (7 bases). The V end lost 4 bases, the J end lost 5 bases, and 17 bases lay between the germline ends. CDR1 is SGDLS and CDR2 is YYNGEE in the germline V gene. The CDR3 totals 15 residues. For the CDR3, the DNA is TGTGCCAGCAGCCCTAATGGGGGGGCCGTAGATACGCAGTATTTT. Protein: CASSPNGGAVDTQYF.

V gene TRBV10-2 combines with J gene TRBJ2-4; weak D call: TRBD1 (5 bases). Germline loops: CDR1 WSHSY, CDR2 SAAADI. There are 11 residues in the CDR3. Deletions cut 3 bases from V and 9 bases from J, with 6 bases between. CDR3 sequence: CASSEQVIQYF. The CDR3, as DNA: TGCGCCAGCAGTGAACAGGTCATTCAGTACTTC.

Remarks on this clone: This sample includes further DNA sequences coding for the same CDR3. CDR3 residues: CASSISARGNQPQHF. The CDR3 DNA reads as TGTGCCAGTAGTATATCTGCCAGGGGGAATCAGCCCCAGCATTTT. The chain joins TRBV19 to TRBJ1-5; 7 nucleotides match TRBD1. Trimming at V came to 2 bases and at J to 4 bases, leaving 5 bases not matched to a gene. The CDR3 sequence is 15 residues long. Per the germline V gene, CDR1 is LNHDA and CDR2 is SQIVND (reference sequence).

This clone was counted a few times. The V gene is TRBV29-1, the J gene TRBJ1-4, with D perhaps TRBD1 (6 bases). Trimming took 6 bases from V and 7 from J, leaving 18 bases between them. The germline V gene encodes CDR1 SQVTM and CDR2 ANQGSEA. The CDR3 has 14 residues. CDR3 sequence reads: CSVGTGPRGEKLFF. In DNA form, the CDR3 reads TGCAGCGTAGGAACAGGGCCGAGGGGTGAAAAACTGTTTTTT.